The 23 T cell receptor beta chains reported below all come from one sample, sequenced in a study of blood T cell repertoires in COVID-19. The assay was immunoSEQ multiplex PCR, and TCRdb's table has in-frame clones only and misses some. In the table there are under 65,000 clones, 80% to 95% of which are singletons. The sample was peripheral blood. The receptors stem from a woman older than 75 with active COVID-19.

The CDR3 loop is CAIGEGVKGTEAFF. As DNA, the CDR3 is TGTGCCATAGGGGAGGGGGTAAAGGGCACTGAAGCTTTCTTT. V is TRBV21-1 and J is TRBJ1-1. TRBV21-1 is described as a pseudogene. The CDR3 spans 14 residues.

The chain links TRBV25-1 to TRBJ2-1, with D possibly matching TRBD2 (5 bases). V was cut by 5 bases and J by 0 bases, with 11 bases left in between. The CDR3 runs to 15 residues. The V gene's germline CDR1 is MGHDK and CDR2 SYGVNS. CDR3 nucleotides: TGTGCCAGCAGTTCCAGCGGATACTCCTACAATGAGCAGTTCTTC. Its protein product is CASSSSGYSYNEQFF.

The J gene is TRBJ2-1, the V gene TRBV9; 11 bases map to TRBD1. Germline trimming cut 3 bases from V and 3 bases from J; bases unmatched to any gene: 2. The CDR3 is made up of 15 amino acids. Germline V gene sequence: CDR1 SGDLS, CDR2 YYNGEE. This chain's CDR3 is CASSEGQGVYNEQFF. CDR3 bases: TGTGCCAGCAGCGAGGGACAGGGGGTCTACAATGAGCAGTTCTTC.

This chain joins TRBV6-5 and TRBJ1-3; D gene ambiguous. Trimming took 8 bases from V and 4 from J, leaving 6 bases between them. Germline CDR1 reads MNHEY; CDR2 reads SVGAGI. The CDR3 length is 11 residues. CDR3 sequence (DNA): TGTGCCAGCCTCCAGGGAAACACCATATATTTT. Its protein product is CASLQGNTIYF.

The rearrangement links TRBV28 to TRBJ1-2; D ambiguous. Germline V gene lookup returns CDR1 MDHEN and CDR2 SYDVKM. V was clipped by 7 bases and J by 2 bases, with 11 bases between them. CDR3 length: 13 amino acids. CDR3 sequence: CASNGHSNYGYTF. For the CDR3, the DNA is TGTGCCAGCAATGGGCACAGCAACTATGGCTACACCTTC.

The chain uses TRBV6-5 and TRBJ2-7, with a possible D match to TRBD2 (6 bases). CDR1 is MNHEY and CDR2 is SVGAGI in the germline V gene. This CDR3 spans 16 amino acids. V was cut by 0 bases and J by 7 bases, with 19 bases left in between. This chain's CDR3 is CASSYSTYGRMGEQYF. CDR3 DNA: TGTGCCAGCAGTTACTCGACTTACGGGAGAATGGGAGAGCAGTACTTC.

V gene TRBV4-2 combines with J gene TRBJ2-1, with D possibly being TRBD2 (5 bases). The CDR3 spans 17 residues. V gave up 0 bases and J gave up 1 base, with 13 bases separating them. Germline CDR1 LGHNA, CDR2 YNFKEQ. The CDR3 sequence is CASSQDPTSLSYNEQFF. DNA for the CDR3: TGTGCCAGCAGCCAAGACCCTACTAGTTTATCCTACAATGAGCAGTTCTTC.

This clone was found a few times. The chain recombines TRBV5-5 with TRBJ2-7; tentative D call: TRBD2 (6 bases). This CDR3 is 15 amino acids long. Germline V gives CDR1 SGHKS, CDR2 YYEKEE (reference sequence). The germline V and J ends were trimmed by 1 base and 1 base, with 12 bases remaining between them. The CDR3 nucleotides read TGTGCCAGCAGCTTGAACCCTAGCGAATCCTACGAGCAGTACGTC. The encoded protein is CASSLNPSESYEQYV.

This clone was detected a few times. CDR3 in amino acids: CSVVWDRAFNEQFF. The CDR3, as DNA: TGCAGCGTTGTATGGGACAGGGCATTCAATGAGCAGTTCTTC. V usage is TRBV29-1 and J usage is TRBJ2-1, with TRBD1 matching 9 bases. Trimming cost V 4 bases and J 6 bases; bases outside gene matches: 7. Germline V gene lookup returns CDR1 SQVTM and CDR2 ANQGSEA. CDR3 length equals 14 residues.

The chain combines TRBV2 with TRBJ1-3; no clear D. V was pared by 6 bases and J by 4 bases, with 13 bases between. This CDR3 has 14 amino acids. Germline V gene lookup returns CDR1 SNHLY and CDR2 FYNNEI. This CDR3 is CASRDLLVGNTIYF. Written as DNA, the CDR3 is TGTGCCAGCAGAGATTTGTTAGTAGGAAACACCATATATTTT.

This sequence joins TRBV30 and TRBJ2-3; TRBD2 matches at 7 bases. The CDR3 is 15 amino acids. J gave up 2 bases and V 1 base, and 6 bases lay outside the gene matches. Looked up from germline, CDR1 is GTSNPN and CDR2 is SVGIG (reference sequence). The CDR3 nucleotides read TGTGCCTGGAGTGCAGGGACTACTCTCACAGATACGCAGTATTTT. As protein: CAWSAGTTLTDTQYF.

V usage is TRBV5-1 and J usage is TRBJ2-7, with 9 bases identical to TRBD2. Germline CDR1 SGHRS, CDR2 YFSETQ. V was clipped by 1 base and J by 5 bases; unmatched bases: 4. The CDR3 runs 14 residues. The CDR3 DNA reads as TGCGCCAGCAGCTTGCCTAGCGGGACCCACGAGCAGTACTTC. As protein: CASSLPSGTHEQYF.

V and J are TRBV10-3 and TRBJ2-5, with a weak D call TRBD2 (5 bases). Trimming left V 3 bases short and J 4 bases short, with 9 bases between. The V gene's germline CDR1 is ENHRY and CDR2 SYGVKD. The CDR3 consists of 13 residues. The CDR3 loop is CAISEKEGETQYF. The CDR3 bases are TGTGCCATCAGTGAAAAAGAGGGAGAGACCCAGTACTTC.

CDR3 DNA: TGTGCCACCCGAACCGGTAGCGGGAGTGGCACAGATACGCAGTATTTT. Residues: CATRTGSGSGTDTQYF. The V and J genes are TRBV5-4 and TRBJ2-3; 9 bases line up with TRBD2. The CDR3 is 16 residues long. After removal of 9 bases from V and 1 base from J, the junction contained 12 bases not matched to a gene. The germline CDR1 and CDR2 sequences are SGHNT and YYREEE (reference sequence).

The chain is built from TRBV24-1 and TRBJ2-2; 9 nucleotides agree with TRBD1. Germline CDR1 and CDR2: KGHDR and SFDVKD. Trimming took 4 bases from V and 5 from J; bases not matched to a gene: 7. The CDR3 consists of 16 residues. CDR3 bases: TGTGCCACCAGTGACCTACAGGGGGCATGGACCGGGGAGCTGTTTTTT. Protein sequence: CATSDLQGAWTGELFF.

The chain is built from TRBV15 and TRBJ1-2, with D unresolved. CDR3 size: 13 residues. The ends were cut back, 3 bases at V and 0 bases at J, with 5 bases in the middle. The germline CDR1 and CDR2 sequences are LNHNV and YYDKDF (reference sequence). The CDR3 DNA reads as TGTGCCACCAGCAGGGACTCTAACTATGGCTACACCTTC. As protein: CATSRDSNYGYTF.

This clone was recorded once. V is TRBV18 and J is TRBJ2-4, with a tentative D call TRBD2 (5 bases). CDR1 is KGHSH and CDR2 is LQKENI in the germline V gene. The CDR3 loop spans 15 amino acids. Trimming shortened V by 2 bases and J by 8 bases, and 16 bases separated the two germline ends. The CDR3, as DNA: TGTGCCAGCTCACCAAGTGCGCGGGCGCGGGACATTCAGTACTTC. This translates into CASSPSARARDIQYF.

V and J are TRBV2 and TRBJ1-3; maybe TRBD1 (5 bases). Trimming cost V 5 bases and J 0 bases, with 11 bases left between them. The CDR3 length is 15 residues. Looked up from germline, CDR1 is SNHLY and CDR2 is FYNNEI. CDR3 bases: TGTGCCAGCAGTCCAGGGACTAACTCTGGAAACACCATATATTTT. It specifies CASSPGTNSGNTIYF.

The chain links TRBV27 to TRBJ1-6; 8 bases line up with TRBD1. V lost 5 bases, J lost 10 bases, and 13 bases stayed unmatched. Germline V gene lookup returns CDR1 MNHEY and CDR2 SMNVEV (reference sequence). The CDR3 extends over 16 amino acids. CDR3 DNA: TGTGCCAGCAGTCCCTGGACAGGGCGGAAACGGTCACCCCTCCACTTT. Its translation is CASSPWTGRKRSPLHF.

This clone was seen a few times. The chain combines TRBV19 with TRBJ1-3, with D tentatively TRBD1 (6 bases). V lost 4 bases and J lost 0, with 7 bases in between. The CDR3 runs 14 residues. Germline V gene lookup returns CDR1 LNHDA and CDR2 SQIVND (reference sequence). The CDR3 DNA is TGTGCCAGTAGTAACAGGGCCTCTGGAAACACCATATATTTT. Translated, it gives CASSNRASGNTIYF.

In this sample, this clone turned up a few times. The chain has TRBV14 and TRBJ1-2; the match to TRBD1 covers 8 bases. Losses at the gene ends were 1 base for V and 4 bases for J; bases not matched to a gene: 2. The CDR3 runs 14 residues. The germline V gene has CDR1 SGHDN and CDR2 FVKESK. CDR3 DNA sequence: TGTGCCAGCAGCCAAGCAGGGGGCAGCTATGGCTACACCTTC. Residues: CASSQAGGSYGYTF.

This clone has a single count. The gene calls are TRBV7-9 and TRBJ2-3; D possibly corresponds to TRBD2 (6 bases). This CDR3 region has 16 residues. V was clipped by 8 bases and J by 5 bases, with 23 bases between them. Germline CDR1 and CDR2: SEHNR and FQNEAQ (reference sequence). This chain's CDR3 is CASENKLALRGDTQYF. In DNA, the CDR3 is TGTGCCAGCGAAAATAAGCTAGCGCTCCGGGGAGATACGCAGTATTTT. Based on the CDR3 plus reference TRBV7-9 and TRBJ2-3, the full variable domain is DTGVSQNPRHKITKRGQNVTFRCDPISEHNRLYWYRQTLGQGPEFLTYFQNEAQLEKSRLLSDRFSAERPKGSFSTLEIQRTEQGDSAMYLCASENKLALRGDTQYFGPGTRLTVL.

The chain uses TRBV13 and TRBJ2-7; the match to TRBD2 covers 11 bases. Germline CDR1 reads PRHDT; CDR2 reads FYEKMQ (reference sequence). J was trimmed by 10 bases and V by 5 bases; bases with no gene match: 7. CDR3 length: 13 amino acids. The CDR3 region has the DNA TGTGCCAGCAGCATTAGCGGGGGGGCTGAACAGTACGTC. Residues: CASSISGGAEQYV.